This T cell receptor (beta chain) stems from a study of CXCR3-negative and CXCR3-positive naive CD8 T cells. Study results and caveats: The study found that naive CXCR3-negative and CXCR3-positive cells shared TRBV-TRBJ usage, while memory cells differed. Naive CXCR3-positive cells had TRB CDR3s more hydrophobic than those of CXCR3-negative naive cells.

In regard to this clonotype: The antigen remains unidentified.

In preparing the TRB cDNA libraries, 5' RACE with UMI labels was used. TCRdb reworked the 5' RACE reads into one entry per CDR3 protein, no DNA. The sample table sets out about 89,000 distinct CDR3 sequences. Sequenced: naive CXCR3+ CD8+ T cells from blood. Subset indicated: CD45RO-CCR7+CD27+CD95- naive CD8+ T cells expressing CXCR3 (TNR3+). The receptor was isolated from a human donor in good health. Some clones in this sample may be carry-over from other donors' samples.

The CDR3: CASSFLDRGLPLDTQYF. This chain links TRBV28 with TRBJ2-3; TCRdb picks TRBD1, but there is no DNA to check that call. The CDR3 spans 17 residues. Per the germline V gene, CDR1 is MDHEN and CDR2 is SYDVKM.